The T cell receptor (beta chain) described here comes from a study of blood T cells in healthy people across ages. V lost 3 bases to trimming and J lost 13 bases; unmatched junction nucleotides: 6. The CDR3 is made up of 11 amino acids. CDR1 and CDR2 (germline): DFQATT, SNEGSKA (reference sequence). A second about 6 to 12 cycle PCR used barcoded and J-beta primers. A tag from a template-switch adaptor with 12 random nucleotides marked each cDNA molecule. Any given sample supplied a minimum of 2.5 million CDR3-containing paired-end reads. Each CDR3 protein gets one entry after TCRdb re-called the 5' RACE reads with MiXCR. Among 650,000 to 1,000,000 distinct CDR3 sequences listed, about 37% were seen once.

This chain links TRBV20-1 with TRBJ2-4, with TRBD1 matching over 7 bases. The source material was blood. This clonotype was sampled from a man aged 18 to 30 in good health. The CDR3 DNA reads TGCAGTGCTAGGTCCACAGGGGAGCAGTACTTC. It specifies CSARSTGEQYF.